This T cell receptor beta chain was retrieved from a study of control samples from healthy donors and cancer patients (dated by TCRdb to 2019 to 2021). This clone was picked up one time. Its antigen is unknown. No clone much larger than this one lies a single base away; base qualities are absent. The receptor library was made with the immunoSEQ multiplex PCR assay. This is the immuneACCESS table as TCRdb keeps it, with only in-frame sequences that have V and J called. A part of the clones is gone; compared with another copy, unresolved V genes explain less than half, and the rest is unexplained. This sample comprises fewer than 100,000 clones, about 88% of them detected only once. The ten largest clones add up to around 6% of the sample. The CDR3 numbers 15 residues from cysteine through phenylalanine. Here the CDR3 DNA is all that survives: 45 bases in frame from base 1. Between the V and J ends, shortened by 6 bases and 2 bases respectively, the junction contains 14 bases. The germline V gene (reference sequence) gives CDR1 as LGHDT and CDR2 as YNNKEL.

Here the chain combines TRBV3-1 (or the pseudogene TRBV3-2) and TRBJ1-5; the D gene identity is not certain. The sequenced sample was blood. This clonotype was sampled from a woman aged 45-65 years in good health. In nucleotide form, the sequence is TGTGCCAGCAGTCCTGGCTGGGGTGGCAATCAGCCCCAGCATTTT. Its protein reads: CASSPGWGGNQPQHF.